What follows are 26 T cell receptor beta chains derived from one specimen sequenced in a study of blood T cell repertoires in COVID-19. The assay was immunoSEQ multiplex PCR, and TCRdb's table has in-frame clones only and misses some. Here the sample spans fewer than 200,000 clones, about nine tenths being singletons. Source material: PBMCs or T cells enriched from blood (not recorded which). The receptors were sampled from a woman aged 18-30 years who had recovered from COVID-19.

The J gene is TRBJ2-7, the V gene TRBV4-1; 9 bases line up with TRBD1. The V gene end was trimmed by 0 bases and the J gene end by 4 bases; junction bases not matched to a gene: 1. The germline V gene encodes CDR1 MGHRA and CDR2 YSYEKL. This CDR3 comprises 14 residues. Here the CDR3 reads CASSQEQGAYEQYF. CDR3 DNA sequence: TGCGCCAGCAGCCAAGAACAGGGGGCGTACGAGCAGTACTTC.

This clone was seen a single time. The gene calls are TRBV28 and TRBJ1-1; 8 bases line up with TRBD1. The V segment lost 6 bases and the J segment 11 bases; nucleotides outside the gene matches: 5. This CDR3 is 11 amino acids long. Germline V gene lookup returns CDR1 MDHEN and CDR2 SYDVKM. CDR3 protein: CASRLQGAAFF. The CDR3 DNA sequence: TGTGCCAGCAGACTTCAGGGGGCCGCTTTCTTT.

This chain connects TRBV4-2 to TRBJ2-3; 10 bases fit TRBD2. With 2 bases clipped from V and 1 base from J, the junction kept 3 bases outside the gene matches. Germline CDR1 reads LGHNA; CDR2 reads YNFKEQ. The length of the CDR3 is 16 residues. CDR3: CASSQFTSGGTDTQYF. The CDR3 coding sequence is TGTGCCAGCAGCCAATTTACTAGCGGGGGCACAGATACGCAGTATTTT.

The V call is TRBV6-4, the J call TRBJ2-4; possibly TRBD1 for D (7 bases). This CDR3 is 15 amino acids long. V was pared by 5 bases and J by 7 bases, with 18 bases between. Germline V CDR1 and CDR2: MRHNA, SNTAGT. The CDR3 region is CASSPQGGEGNIQYF. CDR3 DNA sequence: TGTGCCAGCAGTCCCCAGGGGGGAGAGGGTAACATTCAGTACTTC.

A single count supports this clone. The V gene is TRBV23-1, the J gene TRBJ2-7; 8 nucleotides align to TRBD1. Being an ORF, TRBV23-1 has a function that is uncertain. V was pared by 2 bases and J by 2 bases, with 5 bases of the junction left unmatched. The length of the CDR3 is 15 residues. The DNA for the CDR3 is TGCGCCAGCAGTCAACCCAGGACAGGGACCTACGAGCAGTACTTC. It yields the protein CASSQPRTGTYEQYF.

CDR3 residues: CASSQEGRRNTEAFF. The CDR3, as DNA: TGCGCCAGCAGCCAAGAAGGAAGGAGGAACACTGAAGCTTTCTTT. The chain carries TRBV4-3 and TRBJ1-1; D remains unclear. Trimming removed 0 bases from V and 1 base from J, with 9 bases in between. The CDR3 contains 15 residues. Germline assignment: CDR1 LGHNA and CDR2 YSLEER.

In DNA form, the CDR3 reads TGTGCCAGCAAAGGCGGACTAAACACAGATACGCAGTATTTT. Its protein product is CASKGGLNTDTQYF. The gene calls are TRBV2 and TRBJ2-3, with a possible D match to TRBD2 (6 bases). Germline V gene sequence: CDR1 SNHLY, CDR2 FYNNEI. V was pared by 7 bases and J by 2 bases, with 13 bases between. The CDR3 runs 14 residues. The complete variable domain, with remaining parts taken from reference TRBV2 and TRBJ2-3, reads EPEVTQTPSHQVTQMGQEVILRCVPISNHLYFYWYRQILGQKVEFLVSFYNNEISEKSEIFDDQFSVERPDGSNFTLKIRSTKLEDSAMYFCASKGGLNTDTQYFGPGTRLTVL.

The rearrangement uses TRBV7-8 and TRBJ1-1; the D gene is possibly TRBD1 (6 bases). V was shortened by 3 bases and J by 4 bases, with 18 bases between the two germline ends. This CDR3 spans 16 amino acids. Germline-derived CDR1 and CDR2 are SGHVS and FQNEAQ. This CDR3 reads CASSFGGRELGTEAFF. The CDR3 DNA sequence: TGTGCCAGCAGCTTCGGGGGGCGCGAATTGGGCACTGAAGCTTTCTTT.

Only one count was recorded for this clone. The genes are TRBV9 and TRBJ2-5, with 8 bases aligning to TRBD1. Germline assignment: CDR1 SGDLS and CDR2 YYNGEE. V lost 8 bases and J lost 5; bases outside the gene matches: 26. This CDR3 has 19 residues. The CDR3 is CASSPRTGSLLFREETQYF. In DNA form, the CDR3 reads TGTGCCAGTAGCCCCCGGACAGGGTCCCTCTTATTTCGGGAGGAGACCCAGTACTTC.

V is TRBV10-3 and J is TRBJ1-2, with D hard to call. Per the germline V gene, CDR1 is ENHRY and CDR2 is SYGVKD. V lost 2 bases and J lost 3, with 13 bases in between. There are 15 residues in the CDR3. The CDR3 spells CAISEGQVDDYGYTF. The CDR3 bases are TGTGCCATCAGTGAGGGTCAGGTTGATGACTATGGCTACACCTTC.

The genes are TRBV28 and TRBJ2-7; 7 nucleotides line up with TRBD1. Germline CDR1 reads MDHEN; CDR2 reads SYDVKM. The J segment lost 1 base and the V segment lost 5 bases, leaving 5 bases of the junction unmatched. The CDR3 length is 14 residues. CDR3 nucleotide sequence: TGTGCCAGCAGTCTCCGGGACAGATCCTACGAGCAGTACTTC. Amino acid sequence: CASSLRDRSYEQYF.

The rearrangement uses TRBV13 and TRBJ2-1, with 12 bases matching TRBD1. The CDR3 runs to 16 residues. The ends lost 4 bases at V and 7 bases at J; junction bases unmatched: 8. Germline loops: CDR1 PRHDT, CDR2 FYEKMQ (reference sequence). This chain's CDR3 is CASSSLGQGARNEQFF. The CDR3 nucleotides read TGTGCCAGCAGCTCCCTGGGACAGGGGGCGCGGAATGAGCAGTTCTTC.

The chain links TRBV7-2 to TRBJ1-6; 9 nucleotides align to TRBD1. V lost 5 bases to trimming and J lost 14 bases; unmatched junction nucleotides: 7. CDR1 and CDR2 (germline): SGHTA, FQGNSA. CDR3 length: 13 amino acids. The CDR3 DNA reads TGTGCCAGCAGCCCCGGACAGGGGAGAACCCTCCACTTT. Encoded protein: CASSPGQGRTLHF.

The chain has TRBV7-2 and TRBJ2-2; D is undetermined. CDR3 size: 12 residues. The V gene's germline CDR1 is SGHTA and CDR2 FQGNSA. V lost 9 bases, J lost 7 bases, and 12 bases lay in between. CDR3 in amino acids: CASHRVGGELFF. CDR3 sequence (DNA): TGTGCCAGTCATCGGGTAGGCGGGGAGCTGTTTTTT. The full variable domain, in which reference TRBV7-2 and TRBJ2-2 provide the parts outside the CDR3, is GAGVSQSPSNKVTEKGKDVELRCDPISGHTALYWYRQSLGQGLEFLIYFQGNSAPDKSGLPSDRFSAERTGGSVSTLTIQRTQQEDSAVYLCASHRVGGELFFGEGSRLTVL.

CDR3 protein: CASSPRLDGSYEQYF. DNA for the CDR3: TGTGCCAGCAGTCCTCGGCTTGACGGGTCCTACGAGCAGTACTTC. This chain links TRBV28 with TRBJ2-7; D not certain. The V end was cut by 5 bases, the J end by 1 base, with 15 bases between. Germline CDR1 reads MDHEN; CDR2 reads SYDVKM. The CDR3 contains 15 residues.

The V call is TRBV3-1 (or the pseudogene TRBV3-2), the J call TRBJ2-1; 11 bases are shared with TRBD2. CDR1 and CDR2 (germline): LGHDT, YNNKEL (reference sequence). CDR3 length: 11 amino acids. The J segment lost 14 bases and the V segment lost 6 bases, leaving 3 bases of the junction unmatched. CDR3 protein: CASSSGRAKFF. In DNA form, the CDR3 reads TGTGCCAGCAGTAGCGGGAGGGCAAAGTTCTTC.

The chain employs TRBV19 and TRBJ1-5, with D perhaps matching TRBD1 (5 bases). CDR3 length: 14 residues. Trimming shortened V by 4 bases and J by 6 bases, and 13 bases separated the two germline ends. Germline lookup yields CDR1 LNHDA and CDR2 SQIVND (reference sequence). CDR3 coding DNA: TGTGCCAGTAGTAGGCAGGGCTACGGTCAGCCCCAGCATTTT. It is translated as CASSRQGYGQPQHF. The whole variable domain, remainder taken from reference TRBV19 and TRBJ1-5, is DGGITQSPKYLFRKEGQNVTLSCEQNLNHDAMYWYRQDPGQGLRLIYYSQIVNDFQKGDIAEGYSVSREKKESFPLTVTSAQKNPTAFYLCASSRQGYGQPQHFGDGTRLSIL.

V usage is TRBV11-3 and J usage is TRBJ2-1, with 9 positions matching TRBD2. Germline-derived CDR1 and CDR2 are SGHNT and YENEEA. The CDR3 is made up of 17 amino acids. The V segment lost 5 bases and the J segment 0 bases; nucleotides outside the gene matches: 8. This CDR3 reads CASSPGLASFSYNEQFF. The DNA of the CDR3 is TGTGCCAGCAGCCCCGGACTAGCGTCCTTCTCCTACAATGAGCAGTTCTTC.

The chain uses TRBV28 and TRBJ2-3; TRBD2 matches 7 bases. The CDR3 spans 18 residues. V lost 4 bases and J lost 0; bases outside the gene matches: 13. Germline V lookup: CDR1 MDHEN, CDR2 SYDVKM. The CDR3 sequence: CASSSPLLRGGSTDTQYF. The CDR3 region has the DNA TGTGCCAGCAGTTCGCCCCTTTTGCGCGGGGGTAGCACAGATACGCAGTATTTT.

The chain employs TRBV28 and TRBJ1-4; possibly TRBD1 for D (6 bases). The CDR3 runs 19 residues. Germline V gene data show CDR1 as MDHEN and CDR2 as SYDVKM. Trimming took off 3 bases at V and 0 bases at J, with 20 bases between the two ends. The CDR3 loop reads CASSFTGHWGSATNEKLFF. The CDR3 DNA reads as TGTGCCAGCAGTTTCACGGGACATTGGGGATCTGCAACTAATGAAAAACTGTTTTTT.

The V call is TRBV12-3 or TRBV12-4, the J call TRBJ2-7; D gene ambiguous. V gave up 3 bases and J gave up 3 bases, with 9 bases separating them. The CDR3 covers 13 residues. This CDR3 reads CASSFSPNYEQYF. In DNA form, the CDR3 reads TGTGCCAGCAGTTTTAGCCCTAACTACGAGCAGTACTTC.

The rearrangement joins TRBV5-1 to TRBJ2-4, with D maybe TRBD1 (5 bases). CDR3 length equals 16 residues. V dropped 0 bases and J dropped 4 bases, with 14 bases sitting between them. Germline V CDR1 and CDR2: SGHRS, YFSETQ. The CDR3 reads CASSLGAGQRKNIQYF. CDR3 coding DNA: TGCGCCAGCAGCTTGGGGGCAGGGCAAAGGAAAAACATTCAGTACTTC.

The chain couples TRBV5-1 to TRBJ1-6; tentatively, D is TRBD1 (6 bases). The CDR3 totals 15 residues. V was trimmed by 3 bases and J by 7 bases, leaving 14 bases between them. Germline V gives CDR1 SGHRS, CDR2 YFSETQ. CDR3 in amino acids: CASSSWDISNSPLHF. DNA for the CDR3: TGCGCCAGCAGCTCGTGGGACATCTCCAATTCACCCCTCCACTTT.

With respect to this clone: This CDR3 is also generated by other DNA sequences in the sample. V gene TRBV4-2 combines with J gene TRBJ2-3, with 9 bases aligning to TRBD1. V lost 0 bases and J lost 3; bases outside the gene matches: 4. Germline assignment: CDR1 LGHNA and CDR2 YNFKEQ. The CDR3 sequence is 16 residues long. In DNA form, the CDR3 reads TGTGCCAGCAGCCAAGATCCGGGACAGGGAACAGATACGCAGTATTTT. Its protein is CASSQDPGQGTDTQYF.

The chain couples TRBV21-1 to TRBJ2-6; the table's D call TRBD2 went unverified against the DNA. TRBV21-1 is a listed pseudogene. The CDR3 is 14 amino acids. The CDR3 DNA follows: TGTGCCAGCAGGGCGGGGTCTGGGGCCAACGTCCTGACTTTC. Protein sequence: CASRAGSGANVLTF.

The chain has TRBV28 and TRBJ2-2; 8 nucleotides align to TRBD1. This CDR3 spans 16 amino acids. Germline CDR1 reads MDHEN; CDR2 reads SYDVKM. With 6 bases clipped from V and 0 bases from J, the junction kept 6 bases outside the gene matches. CDR3 protein: CASRDSTGANTGELFF. CDR3 DNA: TGTGCCAGCAGGGATTCGACAGGGGCGAACACCGGGGAGCTGTTTTTT.